Below are 22 T cell receptor beta chains sequenced from a single sample in a study of a mutant IDH1 vaccine in newly diagnosed glioma. Which antigens these TCRs recognize remains unknown. Libraries were prepared by immunoSEQ multiplex PCR; TCRdb keeps only in-frame clonotypes and omits some of them. The table shows tens of thousands of clones, with 65% to 90% occurring only once. Time point defined: week 47, end of study. Every vaccine dose comprised 300 ug of mutant IDH1 20-mer peptide plus topical imiquimod. Sequenced here: PBMCs, sampled from a glioma patient whose treatment included an IDH1 peptide vaccine. The receptors originated from a man between 18 and 35 years old with glioma. Some clones in this sample may be carry-over from other donors' samples.

This sequence joins TRBV7-2 and TRBJ1-2; D call uncertain. The germline V and J ends were trimmed by 2 bases and 4 bases, with 8 bases remaining between them. The CDR3 runs to 13 residues. Germline V CDR1 and CDR2: SGHTA, FQGNSA. The CDR3 loop is CASSLPGAYGYTF. CDR3 DNA: TGTGCCAGCAGCTTACCGGGAGCCTATGGCTACACCTTC.

J is TRBJ2-1 and V is TRBV4-1; the match to TRBD2 covers 10 bases. The V segment lost 1 base and the J segment 2 bases; nucleotides outside the gene matches: 5. Germline V lookup: CDR1 MGHRA, CDR2 YSYEKL. The CDR3 consists of 17 residues. The CDR3, as DNA: TGCGCCAGCAGCCAAGTTCTAGCGGGAGCCACCTACAATGAGCAGTTCTTC. Protein sequence: CASSQVLAGATYNEQFF.

With regard to this clone: The junction shows a germline mismatch at one end, possibly a read error. The J gene is TRBJ2-1, the V gene TRBV5-1, with D perhaps TRBD2 (6 bases). There are 15 residues in the CDR3. Germline values: CDR1 SGHRS, CDR2 YFSETQ. CDR3 sequence: CASSKIRDSNNEQFF. The DNA for the CDR3 is TGCGCCAGCAGCAAGATCCGGGACTCCAACAATGAGCAGTTCTTC.

In its sample, this clone was seen a few times. The chain uses TRBV6-5 and TRBJ1-1, with D uncertain. This CDR3 region has 11 residues. Germline CDR1 is MNHEY and CDR2 is SVGAGI. The V and J ends lost 4 bases and 7 bases respectively, with 7 bases between them. CDR3 sequence reads: CASSWRGEAFF. CDR3 in DNA: TGTGCCAGCAGTTGGCGTGGTGAAGCTTTCTTT.

This chain uses TRBV13 with TRBJ2-7; D perhaps matches TRBD1 (5 bases). The germline gives CDR1 PRHDT, CDR2 FYEKMQ (reference sequence). This CDR3 region has 15 residues. V was shortened by 5 bases and J by 0 bases, with 14 bases between the two germline ends. CDR3 protein: CASSGEGAPSYEQYF. In DNA, the CDR3 is TGTGCCAGCAGCGGAGAAGGGGCGCCCTCCTACGAGCAGTACTTC. Complete variable domain (other parts from reference TRBV13 and TRBJ2-7): AAGVIQSPRHLIKEKRETATLKCYPIPRHDTVYWYQQGPGQDPQFLISFYEKMQSDKGSIPDRFSAQQFSDYHSELNMSSLELGDSALYFCASSGEGAPSYEQYFGPGTRLTVT.

The chain couples TRBV18 to TRBJ1-1; 8 bases match TRBD1. From germline, CDR1 is KGHSH and CDR2 LQKENI. This CDR3 contains 16 residues. J lost 6 bases, V lost 3 bases, and 12 bases had no gene match. CDR3 sequence (DNA): TGTGCCAGCTCACCTTGGGTCAGGGGGCGGGACGCTGAAGCTTTCTTT. This codes for CASSPWVRGRDAEAFF.

The chain links TRBV29-1 to TRBJ1-2; D is uncertain. Deletions cut 3 bases from V and 2 bases from J, with 10 bases between. This CDR3 has 13 amino acids. CDR1 SQVTM and CDR2 ANQGSEA come from the germline V gene. The CDR3, as DNA: TGCAGCGTTGACGAGGGTTTGAACTATGGCTACACCTTC. This codes for CSVDEGLNYGYTF.

The chain carries TRBV4-3 and TRBJ2-2, with TRBD2 matching 11 bases. This CDR3 contains 18 residues. J was trimmed by 5 bases and V by 0 bases; bases with no gene match: 8. Germline V gene lookup returns CDR1 LGHNA and CDR2 YSLEER. The CDR3 nucleotides are TGCGCCAGCAGCCAAGATAGGCTAGCGGGGGGCGGAACCGGGGAGCTGTTTTTT. This encodes CASSQDRLAGGGTGELFF.

The rearrangement uses TRBV6-1 and TRBJ1-2, with TRBD1 matching 7 bases. The germline gives CDR1 MNHNS, CDR2 SASEGT. The CDR3 totals 15 residues. With 8 bases clipped from V and 4 bases from J, the junction kept 13 bases outside the gene matches. The CDR3 loop reads CASYGQQGLGYGYTF. The CDR3 region has the DNA TGTGCCAGCTACGGGCAACAGGGGTTAGGCTATGGCTACACCTTC.

A few counts support this clone. This sequence joins TRBV7-8 and TRBJ1-6; D remains ambiguous. V lost 6 bases and J 8 bases, leaving 17 bases between the germline ends. CDR1 and CDR2 (germline): SGHVS, FQNEAQ. The CDR3 length is 15 residues. In nucleotides, the CDR3 is TGTGCCAGCAGTCGGACTAAAACCCGGGATTCACCCCTCCACTTT. Translated, it gives CASSRTKTRDSPLHF.

This clone was seen just once. This chain joins TRBV9 and TRBJ1-1; D perhaps matches TRBD1 (5 bases). CDR1 SGDLS and CDR2 YYNGEE come from the germline V gene. CDR3 size: 13 residues. V was clipped by 10 bases and J by 3 bases, with 16 bases between them. The CDR3 sequence is CASRQGHYTEAFF. The CDR3 nucleotides read TGTGCCTCCCGACAAGGACATTACACTGAAGCTTTCTTT.

The chain couples TRBV30 to TRBJ2-1; 10 bases fit TRBD1. The V segment lost 5 bases and the J segment 4 bases; nucleotides outside the gene matches: 8. The CDR3 consists of 15 residues. Per germline, CDR1 GTSNPN and CDR2 SVGIG (reference sequence). This chain's CDR3 is CAWDRPGQGYNEQFF. The CDR3 DNA sequence: TGTGCCTGGGACCGACCGGGACAGGGGTACAATGAGCAGTTCTTC. The whole variable domain, remainder taken from reference TRBV30 and TRBJ2-1, is SQTIHQWPATLVQPVGSPLSLECTVEGTSNPNLYWYRQAAGRGLQLLFYSVGIGQISSEVPQNLSASRPQDRQFILSSKKLLLSDSGFYLCAWDRPGQGYNEQFFGPGTRLTVL.

The gene calls are TRBV6-5 and TRBJ2-7, with 7 nucleotides matching TRBD1. V was pared by 6 bases and J by 2 bases, with 10 bases of the junction left unmatched. Germline-derived CDR1 and CDR2 are MNHEY and SVGAGI. This CDR3 contains 15 residues. The CDR3, as DNA: TGTGCCAGCAGCCCTTATGTTGGGACAGCCTACGAGCAGTACTTC. It yields the protein CASSPYVGTAYEQYF.

This clone was recorded once. The rearrangement joins TRBV27 to TRBJ2-7; possibly TRBD2 for D (7 bases). Trimming removed 4 bases from V and 0 bases from J, with 19 bases in between. The CDR3 has 17 amino acids. Germline V gene sequence: CDR1 MNHEY, CDR2 SMNVEV (reference sequence). For the CDR3, the DNA is TGTGCCAGCAGTTCCCTAACAGTGGGGGGGCTCTCCTACGAGCAGTACTTC. Its translation is CASSSLTVGGLSYEQYF.

This chain joins TRBV7-6 and TRBJ2-7; D ambiguous. CDR1 and CDR2 from the germline V gene are SGHVS and FNYEAQ. The CDR3 is 15 residues long. Trimming cost V 2 bases and J 5 bases, with 16 bases left between them. The CDR3 protein is CASSLFPTPNDEQYF. CDR3 coding DNA: TGTGCCAGCAGCTTATTTCCTACCCCTAACGACGAGCAGTACTTC.

The V call is TRBV2, the J call TRBJ1-5; 9 positions match TRBD1. The germline gives CDR1 SNHLY, CDR2 FYNNEI. There are 14 residues in the CDR3. V was pared by 4 bases and J by 6 bases, with 4 bases of the junction left unmatched. CDR3: CASSADRGVQPQHF. CDR3 DNA sequence: TGTGCCAGCAGTGCCGACAGGGGGGTTCAGCCCCAGCATTTT.

The CDR3 sequence: CASSAPEPGNTIYF. DNA of the CDR3: TGTGCCAGCAGCGCCCCGGAACCTGGAAACACCATATATTTT. J is TRBJ1-3 and V is TRBV28, with unresolved D. This CDR3 spans 14 amino acids. The germline V and J ends were trimmed by 6 bases and 2 bases, with 11 bases remaining between them. Germline CDR1 reads MDHEN; CDR2 reads SYDVKM.

The rearrangement links TRBV10-3 to TRBJ1-1; TRBD1 matches at 9 bases. The CDR3 is 14 residues long. Germline V CDR1 and CDR2: ENHRY, SYGVKD. V dropped 2 bases and J dropped 8; count of bases not matched to a gene: 6. This chain's CDR3 is CAISEQNRGQEAFF. The DNA of the CDR3 is TGTGCCATCAGTGAGCAGAACAGGGGGCAGGAAGCTTTCTTT.

The CDR3 region has the DNA TGCGCCAGCAGCCAAGGGACCGTCGACTCTGGAAACACCATATATTTT. Residues: CASSQGTVDSGNTIYF. The chain uses TRBV4-3 and TRBJ1-3; D uncertain. The CDR3 contains 16 residues. The germline gives CDR1 LGHNA, CDR2 YSLEER. Trimming pared 1 base from V and 0 bases from J, leaving 10 bases between.

This sequence joins TRBV13 and TRBJ1-2, with D perhaps matching TRBD1 (5 bases). Trimming cost V 1 base and J 4 bases, with 16 bases left between them. The CDR3 has 16 amino acids. Germline V gene data show CDR1 as PRHDT and CDR2 as FYEKMQ (reference sequence). The CDR3 reads CASSLEAAGSGYGYTF. CDR3 coding DNA: TGTGCCAGCAGCTTAGAGGCAGCAGGGTCGGGCTATGGCTACACCTTC.

The chain couples TRBV4-1 to TRBJ2-5; D unresolved. Looked up from germline, CDR1 is MGHRA and CDR2 is YSYEKL. V was clipped by 1 base and J by 5 bases, with 14 bases between them. The CDR3 spans 15 residues. The CDR3 loop reads CASSQGKGPGETQYF. The CDR3 nucleotides are TGCGCCAGCAGCCAAGGAAAGGGCCCAGGCGAGACCCAGTACTTC.

CDR3 amino acids: CASSPAPLIEAFF. For the CDR3, the DNA is TGTGCCAGCTCACCAGCACCTCTTATTGAAGCTTTCTTT. The gene calls are TRBV18 and TRBJ1-1; D gene unclear. The length of the CDR3 is 13 residues. CDR1 and CDR2 from the germline V gene are KGHSH and LQKENI. Trimming removed 2 bases from V and 7 bases from J, with 11 bases in between.